This TCR beta chain comes out of a study of blood T cell repertoires in COVID-19. Study details: Samples representing acute and convalescent COVID-19 were sourced from the United States, Italy and Spain.

Germline V gene lookup returns CDR1 SGHTA and CDR2 FQGNSA. The CDR3 contains 15 residues. V shed 1 base and J 7 bases; nucleotides not matched to a gene: 9. Repertoires were generated with immunoSEQ multiplex PCR, while TCRdb's copy carries only in-frame clones and drops some. The sample includes 200,000 to 300,000 clones, approximately 88% of them seen just once. Cohorts were assigned according to the clinical history that participants reported. This receptor was obtained from a middle-aged woman with acute COVID-19. The sample was PBMCs or T cells enriched from blood (not recorded which). V usage is TRBV7-2 and J usage is TRBJ1-2, with 7 bases identical to TRBD1. The CDR3 DNA is TGTGCCAGCAGCTTAGAAAATGAGGGGGCAAGTGGCTACACCTTC. It specifies CASSLENEGASGYTF. The full variable domain, with the rest looked up from reference TRBV7-2 and TRBJ1-2, is GAGVSQSPSNKVTEKGKDVELRCDPISGHTALYWYRQSLGQGLEFLIYFQGNSAPDKSGLPSDRFSAERTGGSVSTLTIQRTQQEDSAVYLCASSLENEGASGYTFGSGTRLTVV.